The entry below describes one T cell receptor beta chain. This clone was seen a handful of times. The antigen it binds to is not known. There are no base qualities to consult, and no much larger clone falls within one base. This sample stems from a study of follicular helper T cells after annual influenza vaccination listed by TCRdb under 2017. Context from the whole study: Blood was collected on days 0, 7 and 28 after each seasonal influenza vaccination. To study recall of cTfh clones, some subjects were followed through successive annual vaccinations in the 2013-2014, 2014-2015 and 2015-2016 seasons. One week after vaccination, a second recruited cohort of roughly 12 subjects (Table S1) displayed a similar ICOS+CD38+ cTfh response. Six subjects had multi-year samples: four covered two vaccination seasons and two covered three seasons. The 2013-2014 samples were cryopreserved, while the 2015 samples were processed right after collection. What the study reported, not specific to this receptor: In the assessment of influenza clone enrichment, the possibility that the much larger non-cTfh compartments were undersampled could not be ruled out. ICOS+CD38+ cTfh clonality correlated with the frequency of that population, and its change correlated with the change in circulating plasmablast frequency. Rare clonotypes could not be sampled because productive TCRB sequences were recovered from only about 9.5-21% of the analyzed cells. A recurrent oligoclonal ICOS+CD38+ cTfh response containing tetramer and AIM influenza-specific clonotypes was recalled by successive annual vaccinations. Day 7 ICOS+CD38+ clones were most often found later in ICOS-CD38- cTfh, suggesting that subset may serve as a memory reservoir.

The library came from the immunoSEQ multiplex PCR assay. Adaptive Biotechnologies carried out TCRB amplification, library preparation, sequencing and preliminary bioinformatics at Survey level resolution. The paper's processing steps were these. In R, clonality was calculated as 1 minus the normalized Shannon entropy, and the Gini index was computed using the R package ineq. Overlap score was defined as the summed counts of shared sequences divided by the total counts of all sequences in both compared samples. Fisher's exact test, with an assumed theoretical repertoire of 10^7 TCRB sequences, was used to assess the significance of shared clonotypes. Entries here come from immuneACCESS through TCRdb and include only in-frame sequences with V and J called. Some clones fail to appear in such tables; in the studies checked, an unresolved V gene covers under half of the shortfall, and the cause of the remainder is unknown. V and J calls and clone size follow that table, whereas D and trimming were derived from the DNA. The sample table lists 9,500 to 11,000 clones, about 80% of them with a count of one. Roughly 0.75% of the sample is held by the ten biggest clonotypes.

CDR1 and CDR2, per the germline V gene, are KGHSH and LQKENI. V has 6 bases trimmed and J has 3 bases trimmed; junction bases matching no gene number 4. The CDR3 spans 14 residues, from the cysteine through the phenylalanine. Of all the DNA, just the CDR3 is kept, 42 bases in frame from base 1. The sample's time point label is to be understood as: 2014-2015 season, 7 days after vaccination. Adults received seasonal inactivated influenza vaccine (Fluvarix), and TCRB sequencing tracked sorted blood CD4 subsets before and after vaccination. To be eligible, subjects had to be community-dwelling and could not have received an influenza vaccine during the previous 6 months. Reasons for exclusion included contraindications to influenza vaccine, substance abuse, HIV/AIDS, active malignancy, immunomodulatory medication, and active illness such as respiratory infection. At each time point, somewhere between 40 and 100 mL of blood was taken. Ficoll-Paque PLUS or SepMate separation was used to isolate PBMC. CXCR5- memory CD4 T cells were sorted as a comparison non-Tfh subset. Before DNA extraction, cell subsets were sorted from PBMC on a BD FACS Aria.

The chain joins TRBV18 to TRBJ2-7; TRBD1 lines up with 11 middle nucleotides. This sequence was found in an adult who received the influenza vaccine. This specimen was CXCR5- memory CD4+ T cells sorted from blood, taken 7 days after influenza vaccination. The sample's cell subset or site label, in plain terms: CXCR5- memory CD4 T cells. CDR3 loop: CASSGDRGNYEQYF. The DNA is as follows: TGTGCCAGCTCGGGGGACAGGGGGAACTACGAGCAGTACTTC.